This record looks at one T cell receptor beta chain sequence and its context. What it binds is unknown. The data were taken from a study of monozygotic twins with inflammatory bowel disease. Points from the study as a whole: Twins classed as concordant or discordant showed no difference in repertoire similarity, possibly from limited power.

Germline V CDR1 and CDR2: GTSNPN, SVGIG (reference sequence). The CDR3 sequence is 16 residues long. Molecular identifiers with 6-nucleotide sample barcodes were added during cDNA synthesis via template switching. TCRdb re-called the 5' RACE reads and gives one entry per CDR3 protein, without DNA. This sample's table reports 300,000 to 350,000 distinct CDR3 sequences. Sequencing input: blood. This chain joins TRBV30 and TRBJ2-6. The sequence derives from a human donor with ulcerative colitis or Crohn's disease, or a healthy co-twin of an affected twin (not recorded which). CDR3 region: CAWSGTYGSGANVLTF. Full variable domain (missing parts from reference TRBV30 and TRBJ2-6): SQTIHQWPATLVQPVGSPLSLECTVEGTSNPNLYWYRQAAGRGLQLLFYSVGIGQISSEVPQNLSASRPQDRQFILSSKKLLLSDSGFYLCAWSGTYGSGANVLTFGAGSRLTVL.